This T cell receptor beta chain was sequenced for a study of cytomegalovirus exposure and HLA in healthy donors. Study observations and caveats: 150 to 200 TCR beta chains were listed as cytomegalovirus-associated. Clusters of TCRs from the first cohort tended to co-occur in the 110 or so validation repertoires (as a later analysis found). Cytomegalovirus status, reportedly, was diagnosed with high specificity and sensitivity by the classifier.

The assay was immunoSEQ multiplex PCR, and TCRdb's table has in-frame clones only and misses some. In the table there are 89,000 or so clones, 85% to 95% of which are singletons. The germline CDR1 and CDR2 sequences are MDHEN and SYDVKM. V lost 5 bases and J lost 1, with 17 bases in between. The CDR3 loop spans 16 amino acids. As regards this clone: The antigen remains undetermined.

This chain joins TRBV28 and TRBJ2-5; a weak D match, TRBD1 (6 bases). This receptor was identified in a woman aged 25 to 45 in good health and CMV-seropositive. Sequencing input: PBMCs. CDR3: CASSPTTGHSQETQYF. CDR3 nucleotide sequence: TGTGCCAGCAGTCCAACCACAGGGCACTCCCAAGAGACCCAGTACTTC.